What follows is one T cell receptor (beta chain) and its context. As to time point: newly diagnosed GD, antithyroid drugs for less than 3 months. TCR sequences were obtained from RNA taken from PBMCs. The data were taken from a study of regulatory T cells in long-lasting Graves disease. V lost 4 bases, J lost 2 bases, and 12 bases lay in between. The length of the CDR3 is 16 residues. The V gene's germline CDR1 is SEHNR and CDR2 FQNEAQ (reference sequence). Libraries of TCR beta came from iRepertoire HTBI primers plus Arm-PCR of CDR3 regions. Per the study methods: The study identified more than 50 TRBV and 14 to 15 TRBJ segments across samples. TCRdb analysed the multiplex PCR reads with MiXCR anew, one entry per CDR3 protein. In this record, the V and J calls reflect TCRdb's handling and not the investigators' own analysis. This sample has about 420,000 distinct CDR3 sequences, with about 16% found just once.

These data were likewise used in another study, on T cells in Graves' hyperthyroidism and ophthalmopathy.

The receptor was isolated from a woman aged 18-29 years with Graves disease. J is TRBJ1-6 and V is TRBV7-9; no firm D call. The sequencing here drew on peripheral blood mononuclear cells (PBMCs), taken at new diagnosis, from a patient treated with antithyroid drugs. The CDR3 region is CASSSLVGAYNSPLHF. The CDR3 DNA is TGTGCCAGCAGCTCCTTAGTCGGCGCCTATAATTCACCCCTCCACTTT.